This TCR beta chain was captured in a study of shared T cell receptors in the human thymus. This clone was observed once. The CDR3 totals 18 residues. Germline V gene lookup returns CDR1 MGHRA and CDR2 YSYEKL. With V trimmed by 0 bases and J by 5 bases, 13 bases remained unmatched. TCRdb keeps only in-frame clones here, not all; method: immunoSEQ multiplex PCR. The sample lists some 720,000 clones; more than 75% were seen once. Separately, the same data were catalogued under a study of human thymus T cells. This second study notes: The thymus was resected at corrective cardiac surgery. Unrelated individuals reportedly shared highly overlapping thymic TCR repertoires.

The sample was thymocytes. J is TRBJ2-7 and V is TRBV4-1; 10 bases line up with TRBD2. The clonotype comes from a boy under two years old with a congenital heart defect. The CDR3 reads CASSQDRGPSGSLNEQYF. CDR3 coding DNA: TGCGCCAGCAGCCAAGATAGGGGCCCTAGCGGGAGCTTGAACGAGCAGTACTTC.